This TCR beta chain was sequenced during a study of immune characterization of retroperitoneal liposarcoma (dated by TCRdb to between 2018 and 2021). Libraries were constructed by PCR. Sequencing relied on a NextSeq 500. The raw public reads went through TCRdb reprocessing: fastp at Q25, MiXCR clone calling, in-frame beta chains kept. Duplicate CDR3 protein sequences are folded into a single record with the most common DNA and genes. For this sample the table gives about 10,000 distinct CDR3 sequences, of which approximately 24% were detected only once. 15% to 20% of the sample is held by the ten biggest clonotypes. As concerns this clonotype: There is no known antigen for this receptor. No much larger clone is present one base from it, and per-base qualities are unavailable.

V is clipped by 10 bases and J by 0 bases, and the sequence between their germline boundaries is 9 bases long. CDR1 and CDR2, looked up from the germline V gene, are ENHRY and SYGVKD. Spanning cysteine to phenylalanine, the CDR3 consists of 13 amino acids. Kept here is only the CDR3 DNA, which spans 39 bases and is read in frame from base 1. The V and J segments used are TRBV10-3 and TRBJ2-2; the D gene assignment is ambiguous. The sample taken for sequencing was blood. The source of this sequence is a male donor with retroperitoneal liposarcoma. The sequenced DNA: TGTGCCACCCTGACACCGAACACCGGGGAGCTGTTTTTT. The translation is CATLTPNTGELFF.